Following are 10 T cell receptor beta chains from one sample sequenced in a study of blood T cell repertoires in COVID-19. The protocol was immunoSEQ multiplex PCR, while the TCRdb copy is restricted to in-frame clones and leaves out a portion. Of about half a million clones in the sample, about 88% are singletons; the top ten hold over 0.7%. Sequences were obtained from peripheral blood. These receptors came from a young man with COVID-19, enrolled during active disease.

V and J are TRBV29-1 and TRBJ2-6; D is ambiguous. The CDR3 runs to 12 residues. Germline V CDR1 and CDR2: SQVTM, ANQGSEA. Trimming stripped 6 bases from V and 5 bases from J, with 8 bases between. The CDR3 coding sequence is TGCAGCGTCGTCGTTTGGGCCAACGTCCTGACTTTC. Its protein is CSVVVWANVLTF.

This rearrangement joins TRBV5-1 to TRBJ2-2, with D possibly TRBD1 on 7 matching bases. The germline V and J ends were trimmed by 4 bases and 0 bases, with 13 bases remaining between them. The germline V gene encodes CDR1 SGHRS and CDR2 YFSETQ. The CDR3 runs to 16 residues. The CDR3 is CASSPQGGTNTGELFF. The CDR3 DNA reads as TGCGCCAGCAGCCCCCAGGGGGGTACGAACACCGGGGAGCTGTTTTTT. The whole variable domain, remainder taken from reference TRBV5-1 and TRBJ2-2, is KAGVTQTPRYLIKTRGQQVTLSCSPISGHRSVSWYQQTPGQGLQFLFEYFSETQRNKGNFPGRFSGRQFSNSRSEMNVSTLELGDSALYLCASSPQGGTNTGELFFGEGSRLTVL.

The CDR3 sequence is CASRGGLTEAFF. In DNA form, the CDR3 reads TGTGCCAGCAGAGGGGGTTTAACTGAAGCTTTCTTT. The chain couples TRBV11-2 to TRBJ1-1, with D possibly matching TRBD1 (6 bases). V was cut by 6 bases and J by 5 bases, with 10 bases left in between. The CDR3 loop spans 12 amino acids. The V gene's germline CDR1 is SGHAT and CDR2 FQNNGV.

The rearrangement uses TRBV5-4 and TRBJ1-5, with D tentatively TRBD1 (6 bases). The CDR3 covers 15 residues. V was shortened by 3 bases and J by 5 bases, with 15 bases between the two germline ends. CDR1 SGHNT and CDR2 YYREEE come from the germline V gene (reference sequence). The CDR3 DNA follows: TGTGCCAGCAGCTCCAACAGGGTAGAGGATCAGCCCCAGCATTTT. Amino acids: CASSSNRVEDQPQHF.

The CDR3 here is CASSKWAGKARTGELFF. In DNA, the CDR3 is TGTGCCAGCAGCAAATGGGCAGGGAAGGCAAGGACCGGGGAGCTGTTTTTT. The chain uses TRBV21-1 and TRBJ2-2; no DNA check was done on the table's D call, TRBD1. TRBV21-1 constitutes a pseudogene. This CDR3 contains 17 residues.

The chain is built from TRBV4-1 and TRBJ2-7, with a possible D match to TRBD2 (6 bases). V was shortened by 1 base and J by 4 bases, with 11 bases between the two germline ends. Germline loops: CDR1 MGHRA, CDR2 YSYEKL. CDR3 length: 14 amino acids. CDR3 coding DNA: TGCGCCAGCAGCCAAGCGGAGGGTTTGTACGAGCAGTACTTC. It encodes CASSQAEGLYEQYF.

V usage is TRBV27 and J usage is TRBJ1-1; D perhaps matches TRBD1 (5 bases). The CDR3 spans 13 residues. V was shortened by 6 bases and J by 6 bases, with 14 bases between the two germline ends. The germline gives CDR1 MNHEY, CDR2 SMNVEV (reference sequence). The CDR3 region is CASSLGGWAEAFF. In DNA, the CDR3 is TGTGCCAGCAGCCTCGGGGGGTGGGCTGAAGCTTTCTTT.

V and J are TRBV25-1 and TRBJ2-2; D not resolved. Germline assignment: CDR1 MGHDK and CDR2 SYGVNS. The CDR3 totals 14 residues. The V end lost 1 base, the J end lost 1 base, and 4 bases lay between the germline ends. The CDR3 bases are TGTGCCAGCAGTGAATCAGTGAACACCGGGGAGCTGTTTTTT. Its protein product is CASSESVNTGELFF.

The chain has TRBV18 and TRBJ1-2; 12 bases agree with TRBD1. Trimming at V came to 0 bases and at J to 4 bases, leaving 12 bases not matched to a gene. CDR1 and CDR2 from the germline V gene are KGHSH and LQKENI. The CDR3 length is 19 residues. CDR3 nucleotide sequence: TGTGCCAGCTCACCACCGGGACAGGGGGCAAGCGTGCGAACCTATGGCTACACCTTC. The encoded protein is CASSPPGQGASVRTYGYTF.

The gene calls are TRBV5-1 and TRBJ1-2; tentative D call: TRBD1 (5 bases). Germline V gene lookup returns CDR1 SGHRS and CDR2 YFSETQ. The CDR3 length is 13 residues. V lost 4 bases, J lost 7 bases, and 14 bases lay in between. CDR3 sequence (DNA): TGCGCCAGCAGCACAGGCTGGGTTGCTGGCTACACCTTC. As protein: CASSTGWVAGYTF. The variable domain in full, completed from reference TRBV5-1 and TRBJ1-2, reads KAGVTQTPRYLIKTRGQQVTLSCSPISGHRSVSWYQQTPGQGLQFLFEYFSETQRNKGNFPGRFSGRQFSNSRSEMNVSTLELGDSALYLCASSTGWVAGYTFGSGTRLTVV.